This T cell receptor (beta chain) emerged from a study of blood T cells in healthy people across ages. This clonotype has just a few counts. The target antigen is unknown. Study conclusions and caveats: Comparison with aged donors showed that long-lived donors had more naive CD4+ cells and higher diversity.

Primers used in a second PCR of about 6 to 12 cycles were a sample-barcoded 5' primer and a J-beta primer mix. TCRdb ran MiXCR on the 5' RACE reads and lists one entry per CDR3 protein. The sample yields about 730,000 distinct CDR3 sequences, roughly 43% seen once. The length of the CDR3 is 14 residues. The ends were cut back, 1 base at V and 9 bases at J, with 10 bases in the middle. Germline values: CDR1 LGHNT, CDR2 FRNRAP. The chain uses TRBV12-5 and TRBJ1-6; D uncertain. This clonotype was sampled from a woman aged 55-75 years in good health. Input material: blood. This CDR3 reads CASGLEGMISPLHF. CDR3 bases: TGTGCTAGTGGTTTGGAGGGTATGATTTCACCCCTCCACTTT. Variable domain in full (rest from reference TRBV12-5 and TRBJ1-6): DARVTQTPRHKVTEMGQEVTMRCQPILGHNTVFWYRQTMMQGLELLAYFRNRAPLDDSGMPKDRFSAEMPDATLATLKIQPSEPRDSAVYFCASGLEGMISPLHFGNGTRLTVT.